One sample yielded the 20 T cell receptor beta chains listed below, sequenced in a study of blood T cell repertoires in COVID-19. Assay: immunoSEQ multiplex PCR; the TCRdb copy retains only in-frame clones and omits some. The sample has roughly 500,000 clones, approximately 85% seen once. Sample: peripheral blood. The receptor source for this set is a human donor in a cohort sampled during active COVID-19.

Here the CDR3 DNA reads TGTGCCAGCAGCCAATCACGAGGGAACTACGAGCAGTACTTC. Translation gives CASSQSRGNYEQYF. This chain joins TRBV16 and TRBJ2-7; possible D gene TRBD2, 5 bases. The CDR3 length is 14 residues. CDR1 KGHSY and CDR2 FQNENV come from the germline V gene. Trimming stripped 0 bases from V and 3 bases from J, with 9 bases between.

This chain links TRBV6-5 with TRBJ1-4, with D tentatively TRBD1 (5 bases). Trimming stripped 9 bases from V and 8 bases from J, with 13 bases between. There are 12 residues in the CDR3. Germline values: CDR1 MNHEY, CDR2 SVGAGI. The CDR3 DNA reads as TGTGCCAGTTCAGGGTTTAGGGAAAAACTGTTTTTT. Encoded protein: CASSGFREKLFF.

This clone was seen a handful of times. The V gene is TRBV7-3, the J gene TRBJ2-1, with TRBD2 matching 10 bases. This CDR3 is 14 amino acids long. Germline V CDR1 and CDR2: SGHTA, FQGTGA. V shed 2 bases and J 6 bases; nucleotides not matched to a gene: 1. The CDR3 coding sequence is TGTGCCAGCAGCTTACCTAGCGGGAGCAATGAGCAGTTCTTC. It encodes CASSLPSGSNEQFF.

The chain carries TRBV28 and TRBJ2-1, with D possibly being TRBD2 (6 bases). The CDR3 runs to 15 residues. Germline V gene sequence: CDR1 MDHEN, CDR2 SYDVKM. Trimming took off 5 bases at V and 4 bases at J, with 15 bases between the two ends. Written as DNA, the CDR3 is TGTGCCAGCAGTAGAGACAGCGCGGGATACAATGAGCAGTTCTTC. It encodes CASSRDSAGYNEQFF.

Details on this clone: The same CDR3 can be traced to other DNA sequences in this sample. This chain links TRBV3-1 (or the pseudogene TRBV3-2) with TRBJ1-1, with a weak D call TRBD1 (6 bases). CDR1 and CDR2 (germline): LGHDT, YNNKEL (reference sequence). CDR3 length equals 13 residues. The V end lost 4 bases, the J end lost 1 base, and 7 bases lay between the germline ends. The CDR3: CASSLGGNTEAFF. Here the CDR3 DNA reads TGTGCCAGCAGCCTAGGGGGGAACACTGAAGCTTTCTTT.

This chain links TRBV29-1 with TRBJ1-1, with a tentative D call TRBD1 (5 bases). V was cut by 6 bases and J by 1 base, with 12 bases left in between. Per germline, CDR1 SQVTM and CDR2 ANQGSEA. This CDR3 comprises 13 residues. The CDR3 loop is CSVAGGANTEAFF. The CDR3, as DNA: TGCAGCGTCGCGGGGGGAGCGAACACTGAAGCTTTCTTT.

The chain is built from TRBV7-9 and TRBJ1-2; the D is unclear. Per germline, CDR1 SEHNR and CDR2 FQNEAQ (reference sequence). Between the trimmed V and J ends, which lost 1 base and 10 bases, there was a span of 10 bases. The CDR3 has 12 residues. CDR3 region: CASSLEVGAYTF. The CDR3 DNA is TGTGCCAGCAGCTTAGAGGTTGGAGCCTACACCTTC.

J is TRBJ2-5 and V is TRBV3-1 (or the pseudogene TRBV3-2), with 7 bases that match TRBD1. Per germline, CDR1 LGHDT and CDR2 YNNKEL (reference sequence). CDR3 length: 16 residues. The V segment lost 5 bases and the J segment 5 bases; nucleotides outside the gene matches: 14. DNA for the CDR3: TGTGCCAGCAGCTTCCGAAATCCAGGGACAGCGGAGACCCAGTACTTC. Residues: CASSFRNPGTAETQYF.

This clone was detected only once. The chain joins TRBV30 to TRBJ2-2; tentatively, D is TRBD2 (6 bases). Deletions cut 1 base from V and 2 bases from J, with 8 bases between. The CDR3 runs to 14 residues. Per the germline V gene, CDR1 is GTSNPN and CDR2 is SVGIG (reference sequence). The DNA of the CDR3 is TGTGCCTGGAGTGGGGGAGGCAACACCGGGGAGCTGTTTTTT. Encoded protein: CAWSGGGNTGELFF.

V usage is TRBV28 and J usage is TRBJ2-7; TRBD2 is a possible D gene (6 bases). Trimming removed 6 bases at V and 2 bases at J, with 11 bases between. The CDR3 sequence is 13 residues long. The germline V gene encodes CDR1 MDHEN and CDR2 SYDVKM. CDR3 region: CASSRGSPYEQYF. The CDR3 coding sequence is TGTGCCAGCAGCCGGGGGAGCCCCTACGAGCAGTACTTC.

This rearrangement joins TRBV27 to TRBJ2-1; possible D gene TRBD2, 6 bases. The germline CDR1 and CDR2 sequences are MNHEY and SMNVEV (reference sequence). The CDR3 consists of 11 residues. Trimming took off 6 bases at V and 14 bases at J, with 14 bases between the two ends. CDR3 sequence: CASSGGKYEFF. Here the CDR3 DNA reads TGTGCCAGCAGCGGAGGGAAGTACGAGTTCTTC.

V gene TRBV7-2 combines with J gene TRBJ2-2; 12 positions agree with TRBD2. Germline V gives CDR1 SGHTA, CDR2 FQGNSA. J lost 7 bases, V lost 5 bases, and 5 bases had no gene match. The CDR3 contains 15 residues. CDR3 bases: TGTGCCAGCAGCGGGCTAGCGGGAGGGCGCGGGGAGCTGTTTTTT. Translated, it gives CASSGLAGGRGELFF.

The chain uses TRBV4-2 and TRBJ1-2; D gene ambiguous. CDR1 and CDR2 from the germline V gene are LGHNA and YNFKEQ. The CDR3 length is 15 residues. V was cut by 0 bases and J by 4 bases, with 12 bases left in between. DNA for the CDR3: TGTGCCAGCAGCCAAGATAACAGTGAGGGCTATGGCTACACCTTC. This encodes CASSQDNSEGYGYTF.

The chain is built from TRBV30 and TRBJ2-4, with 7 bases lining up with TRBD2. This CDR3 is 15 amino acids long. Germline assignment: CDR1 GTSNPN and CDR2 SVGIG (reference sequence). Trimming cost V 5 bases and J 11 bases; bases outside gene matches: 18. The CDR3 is CAWGVGLGYGSVQYF. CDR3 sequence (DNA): TGTGCCTGGGGAGTCGGACTAGGTTATGGAAGCGTTCAGTACTTC.

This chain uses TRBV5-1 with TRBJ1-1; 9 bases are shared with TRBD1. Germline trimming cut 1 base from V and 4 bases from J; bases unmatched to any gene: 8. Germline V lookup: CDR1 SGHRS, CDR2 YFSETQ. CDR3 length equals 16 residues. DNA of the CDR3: TGCGCCAGCAGCTTGCAAGTACCGGGACAGGGCACTGAAGCTTTCTTT. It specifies CASSLQVPGQGTEAFF.

The CDR3 region is CASSPSNQGLNYGYTF. The DNA for the CDR3 is TGTGCCAGCAGCCCCTCAAATCAGGGGTTGAACTATGGCTACACCTTC. This sequence joins TRBV9 and TRBJ1-2; D is possibly TRBD1 (6 bases). CDR3 length: 16 amino acids. Trimming removed 4 bases from V and 2 bases from J, with 18 bases in between. From germline, CDR1 is SGDLS and CDR2 YYNGEE.

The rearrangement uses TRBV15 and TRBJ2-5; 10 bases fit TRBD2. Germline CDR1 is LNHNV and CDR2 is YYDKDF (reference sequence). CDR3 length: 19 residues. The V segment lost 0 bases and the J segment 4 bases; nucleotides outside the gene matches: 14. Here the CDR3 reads CATSRDPPSGSVVGETQYF. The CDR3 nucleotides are TGTGCCACCAGCAGAGATCCGCCTAGCGGGAGTGTTGTTGGAGAGACCCAGTACTTC. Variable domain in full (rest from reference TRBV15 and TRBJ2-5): DAMVIQNPRYQVTQFGKPVTLSCSQTLNHNVMYWYQQKSSQAPKLLFHYYDKDFNNEADTPDNFQSRRPNTSFCFLDIRSPGLGDTAMYLCATSRDPPSGSVVGETQYFGPGTRLLVL.

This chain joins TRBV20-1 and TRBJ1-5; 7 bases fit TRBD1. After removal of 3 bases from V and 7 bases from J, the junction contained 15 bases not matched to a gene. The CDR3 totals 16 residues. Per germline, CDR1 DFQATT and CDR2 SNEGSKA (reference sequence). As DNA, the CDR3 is TGCAGTGCTAGTATTGGGGCAGGGGGTCCGGGGCAGCCCCAGCATTTT. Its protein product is CSASIGAGGPGQPQHF.

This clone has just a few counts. The CDR3 loop reads CASSHQGWNTGELFF. For the CDR3, the DNA is TGTGCCAGCAGCCACCAGGGCTGGAACACCGGGGAGCTGTTTTTT. The gene calls are TRBV3-1 (or the pseudogene TRBV3-2) and TRBJ2-2; tentative D call: TRBD1 (5 bases). CDR3 size: 15 residues. V was shortened by 3 bases and J by 1 base, with 9 bases between the two germline ends. The germline V gene encodes CDR1 LGHDT and CDR2 YNNKEL (reference sequence).

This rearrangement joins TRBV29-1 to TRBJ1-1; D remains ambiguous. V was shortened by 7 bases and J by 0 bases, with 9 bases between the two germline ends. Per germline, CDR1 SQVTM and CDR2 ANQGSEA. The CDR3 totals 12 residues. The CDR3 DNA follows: TGCAGCGCCCGGGTTGTGAACACTGAAGCTTTCTTT. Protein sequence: CSARVVNTEAFF.